Listed below are T cell receptor beta chains from one sample, sequenced in a study of cytomegalovirus exposure and HLA in healthy donors. The protocol was immunoSEQ multiplex PCR, while the TCRdb copy is restricted to in-frame clones and leaves out a portion. Here the sample spans about 160,000 clones, 85% to 90% being singletons. The sequenced sample consisted of PBMCs. Source of these receptors: a man aged 18 to 30 in good health and CMV-seronegative. CDR3s leave out the opening cysteine and the closing phenylalanine or tryptophan. Fields, in order: J gene, V gene, CDR3 protein.

TRBJ1-5	TRBV5-5	ASSPGQGNQPQH
TRBJ2-3	TRBV7-9	ASSPQGVGTDTQY
TRBJ2-3	TRBV27	ATKFGAGYTDTQY
TRBJ1-4	TRBV27	ASSFLPGQEHNEKLF
TRBJ1-5	TRBV4-1	ASSARQGGGQPQH
TRBJ2-3	TRBV27	ASRRARARDTDTQY
TRBJ2-4	TRBV27	ASSDLGLTLGNIQY
TRBJ1-6	TRBV19	ASSIEYLDRDNSPLH
TRBJ1-2	TRBV30	AWSVGTGANYGYT
TRBJ2-3	TRBV5-1	ASSYDREADTQY
TRBJ1-5	TRBV4-1	ASSQDGMGTEVKQPQH
TRBJ2-7	TRBV7-2	ASSPPRYEQY
TRBJ1-5	TRBV18	ASSPGTENQPQH
TRBJ1-3	TRBV6-5	ASSYSGGPGNTIY
TRBJ2-2	TRBV28	AIGTGLTGELF
TRBJ1-2	TRBV4-1	ASSQGETGGRWGGYT
TRBJ2-1	TRBV6-5	ASSFRTSDYNEQF
TRBJ2-7	TRBV19	ASSAGTNSYEQY
TRBJ1-4	TRBV29-1	SVVQGGGEKLF
TRBJ2-1	TRBV7-2	ASSLSGSTYNEQF
TRBJ2-7	TRBV6-6	ASSLMAGDEQY
TRBJ2-5	TRBV25-1	ASRLAGVIAGETQY